This T cell receptor beta chain was documented in a study of CD8 T cells in ankylosing spondylitis. This clonotype was detected ten times or more. No antigen is known for it. Findings and limits, study-wide: Blood from ankylosing spondylitis patients appeared to carry a characteristic roughly eight-variant TCR beta motif. CD8+ by phenotype, disease-linked clones were relatively rare in peripheral blood. From matched ankylosing spondylitis synovial fluid, disease-linked clones were reportedly recovered at significantly enriched levels.

Using quantitative 5'-RACE with molecular barcodes, the authors made TCR beta libraries. TCRdb recomputed calls from the 5' RACE reads with MiXCR, one row per CDR3 protein. The repertoire has fewer than 350,000 distinct CDR3 sequences, roughly 11% of them found once; the top ten carry about a tenth. With 4 bases clipped from V and 0 bases from J, the junction kept 8 bases outside the gene matches. CDR1 SQVTM and CDR2 ANQGSEA come from the germline V gene. The CDR3 is made up of 16 amino acids. Sequencing was carried out using blood, either unsorted or a sorted T cell fraction (not recorded which). The source is a female donor with ankylosing spondylitis or in good health (not recorded which). This rearrangement joins TRBV29-1 to TRBJ2-1; 8 bases fit TRBD1. In DNA form, the CDR3 reads TGCAGCGTTGTGGGCCGGACAGGGAGCTCCTACAATGAGCAGTTCTTC. Encoded protein: CSVVGRTGSSYNEQFF.